This TCR beta chain was sequenced for a study of technical replicates of blood from a handful of donors. This clone was found a few times. Sequencing was performed with immunoSEQ multiplex PCR; in TCRdb, only in-frame clones are kept and a portion is missing. The sample shows just under 85,000 clones, more than 90% of them seen only once. From germline, CDR1 is GTSNPN and CDR2 SVGIG (reference sequence). This CDR3 contains 12 residues. V was cut by 0 bases and J by 3 bases, with 5 bases left in between. J is TRBJ1-1 and V is TRBV30; D ambiguous. The sequence came from a human donor in good health. The sequenced sample was T cells isolated from PBMCs. The DNA for the CDR3 is TGTGCCTGGAGTGTTAGTGACACTGAAGCTTTCTTT. Protein: CAWSVSDTEAFF.